The 31 T cell receptor beta chains reported below all come from one sample, sequenced in a study of blood T cell repertoires in COVID-19 (dated by TCRdb to 2018 to 2021). Libraries came from the immunoSEQ multiplex PCR assay. Drawn from immuneACCESS, this table holds only the in-frame rearrangements with V and J called that TCRdb kept. Clones are partly lost; checked studies trace under half to an unresolved V gene and leave the rest unexplained. The sample data list about 350,000 clones, and roughly 89% of these were observed just once. The ten largest make up about 3.9% of the sample. The specimen was peripheral blood. Every receptor here comes from a woman aged 55-69 years with COVID-19, enrolled during active disease.

The CDR3 sequence is CASVKGGEGDTEAFF. CDR3 coding DNA: TGTGCCAGCGTGAAGGGTGGGGAGGGAGACACTGAAGCTTTCTTT. V usage is TRBV4-2 and J usage is TRBJ1-1, with D unresolved. The CDR3 extends over 15 amino acids. V gave up 8 bases and J gave up 3 bases, with 19 bases separating them. Germline lookup yields CDR1 LGHNA and CDR2 YNFKEQ.

The chain uses TRBV18 and TRBJ1-1; possible D gene TRBD1, 6 bases. V was clipped by 5 bases and J by 7 bases, with 11 bases between them. Germline loops: CDR1 KGHSH, CDR2 LQKENI. The CDR3 extends over 12 amino acids. The CDR3 DNA sequence: TGTGCCAGCTCAAATACAGGGATTGAAGCTTTCTTT. Residues: CASSNTGIEAFF.

The gene calls are TRBV29-1 and TRBJ1-4; 8 bases align to TRBD1. Germline values: CDR1 SQVTM, CDR2 ANQGSEA. V shed 7 bases and J 8 bases; nucleotides not matched to a gene: 12. CDR3 length: 14 residues. In DNA form, the CDR3 reads TGCAGCGCCCCCGAGGGGCCAGGGGGCGAAAAACTGTTTTTT. This encodes CSAPEGPGGEKLFF.

This chain joins TRBV6-6 and TRBJ1-3; D unclear. Trimming left V 0 bases short and J 2 bases short, with 8 bases between. CDR3 size: 15 residues. Germline CDR1 MNHNY, CDR2 SVGAGI (reference sequence). CDR3 bases: TGTGCCAGCAGTTACTCAACACCCACTGGAAACACCATATATTTT. It codes for CASSYSTPTGNTIYF.

The rearrangement joins TRBV5-4 to TRBJ2-5, with D tentatively TRBD1 (5 bases). CDR1 is SGHNT, CDR2 YYREEE, per germline (reference sequence). The CDR3 runs to 14 residues. V lost 4 bases to trimming and J lost 3 bases, with 13 bases between them. CDR3 sequence: CASSRQDTKETQYF. CDR3 sequence (DNA): TGTGCCAGCAGCCGGCAGGACACAAAAGAGACCCAGTACTTC.

The rearrangement uses TRBV2 and TRBJ1-4; D perhaps matches TRBD1 (6 bases). There are 14 residues in the CDR3. Per germline, CDR1 SNHLY and CDR2 FYNNEI. Trimming removed 3 bases from V and 8 bases from J, with 13 bases in between. The CDR3 DNA follows: TGTGCCAGCAGTGAGGCCAGGGGAAGGGAAAAACTGTTTTTT. It codes for CASSEARGREKLFF.

V and J are TRBV5-4 and TRBJ1-3, with 8 bases fitting TRBD1. Germline CDR1 is SGHNT and CDR2 is YYREEE (reference sequence). The CDR3 is 16 residues long. V lost 6 bases to trimming and J lost 0 bases; unmatched junction nucleotides: 8. CDR3 sequence: CASKTGDISSGNTIYF. As DNA, the CDR3 is TGTGCCAGCAAGACAGGGGATATAAGCTCTGGAAACACCATATATTTT.

This sequence joins TRBV29-1 and TRBJ1-2, with D perhaps matching TRBD1 (6 bases). Per the germline V gene, CDR1 is SQVTM and CDR2 is ANQGSEA. This CDR3 contains 12 residues. Trimming pared 5 bases from V and 6 bases from J, leaving 13 bases between. CDR3 nucleotide sequence: TGCAGCGTTAAACAGGGTGGGGATGGCTACACCTTC. Translated: CSVKQGGDGYTF.

This clone was picked up one time. The J gene is TRBJ1-2, the V gene TRBV27; D possibly corresponds to TRBD1 (6 bases). The CDR3 contains 14 residues. V lost 2 bases and J 6 bases, leaving 13 bases between the germline ends. Germline CDR1 reads MNHEY; CDR2 reads SMNVEV (reference sequence). CDR3 protein: CASSLAGGADGYTF. Written as DNA, the CDR3 is TGTGCCAGCAGTTTAGCGGGGGGCGCGGATGGCTACACCTTC.

The chain employs TRBV5-8 and TRBJ1-5; TRBD1 agrees at 8 bases. J gave up 4 bases and V 4 bases, and 4 bases lay outside the gene matches. This CDR3 is 14 amino acids long. Germline V gene sequence: CDR1 SGHTS, CDR2 YDEGEE. The DNA of the CDR3 is TGTGCCAGCAGCCGGACAGGGAGGAATCAGCCCCAGCATTTT. Residues: CASSRTGRNQPQHF.

This clone was picked up a small number of times. The chain is built from TRBV24-1 and TRBJ2-2; perhaps TRBD1 as D (6 bases). V was clipped by 5 bases and J by 0 bases, with 21 bases between them. CDR3 length equals 19 residues. Germline V gives CDR1 KGHDR, CDR2 SFDVKD. The CDR3 region is CATSGATGRNFANTGELFF. CDR3 coding DNA: TGTGCCACCAGTGGCGCCACAGGGAGAAACTTCGCGAACACCGGGGAGCTGTTTTTT.

The chain has TRBV5-1 and TRBJ2-1, with D tentatively TRBD2 (6 bases). V lost 0 bases to trimming and J lost 2 bases, with 6 bases between them. Germline V gene data show CDR1 as SGHRS and CDR2 as YFSETQ. The CDR3 loop spans 14 amino acids. The DNA of the CDR3 is TGCGCCAGCAGCTTGGCGGGAGCCTACAATGAGCAGTTCTTC. Its translation is CASSLAGAYNEQFF. The full variable domain, rest sourced from reference TRBV5-1 and TRBJ2-1, is KAGVTQTPRYLIKTRGQQVTLSCSPISGHRSVSWYQQTPGQGLQFLFEYFSETQRNKGNFPGRFSGRQFSNSRSEMNVSTLELGDSALYLCASSLAGAYNEQFFGPGTRLTVL.

The J gene is TRBJ2-7, the V gene TRBV19; the D is unclear. Germline assignment: CDR1 LNHDA and CDR2 SQIVND (reference sequence). Trimming took off 3 bases at V and 1 base at J, with 10 bases between the two ends. This CDR3 spans 14 amino acids. The CDR3, as DNA: TGTGCCAGTAGTATCTCCCAGACTTCCTACGAGCAGTACTTC. Amino acids: CASSISQTSYEQYF. Combining the CDR3 with reference TRBV19 and TRBJ2-7 gives the whole variable domain DGGITQSPKYLFRKEGQNVTLSCEQNLNHDAMYWYRQDPGQGLRLIYYSQIVNDFQKGDIAEGYSVSREKKESFPLTVTSAQKNPTAFYLCASSISQTSYEQYFGPGTRLTVT.

The table lists this clone with a count of one. The genes are TRBV5-1 and TRBJ1-4; D might be TRBD1 (5 bases). CDR1 and CDR2 (germline): SGHRS, YFSETQ. Trimming removed 5 bases from V and 4 bases from J, with 15 bases in between. There are 15 residues in the CDR3. CDR3 sequence: CASSIPTEHNEKLFF. For the CDR3, the DNA is TGCGCCAGCAGTATACCGACAGAACATAATGAAAAACTGTTTTTT.

About this clone itself: Other DNA sequences in the sample encode the same CDR3. The CDR3 bases are TGTGCCAGCAGCGTAGTGAGCAACTATGGCTACACCTTC. Its translation is CASSVVSNYGYTF. This chain joins TRBV9 and TRBJ1-2, with D unresolved. The germline gives CDR1 SGDLS, CDR2 YYNGEE. Trimming removed 0 bases at V and 2 bases at J, with 5 bases between. The CDR3 length is 13 residues. The whole variable domain, filled in from reference TRBV9 and TRBJ1-2, reads DSGVTQTPKHLITATGQRVTLRCSPRSGDLSVYWYQQSLDQGLQFLIQYYNGEERAKGNILERFSAQQFPDLHSELNLSSLELGDSALYFCASSVVSNYGYTFGSGTRLTVV.

This chain connects TRBV4-2 to TRBJ2-2, with a weak D call TRBD1 (6 bases). V gave up 4 bases and J gave up 2 bases, with 17 bases separating them. CDR1 LGHNA and CDR2 YNFKEQ come from the germline V gene. The CDR3 has 17 amino acids. The CDR3 loop is CASSRHGGRANTGELFF. The CDR3 nucleotides read TGTGCCAGCAGCCGCCATGGGGGCAGAGCCAACACCGGGGAGCTGTTTTTT.

The gene calls are TRBV7-2 and TRBJ1-4, with 10 bases identical to TRBD1. The CDR3 is 16 residues long. V shed 4 bases, J shed 12 bases, and the junction held 14 bases outside the gene matches. Germline V gene sequence: CDR1 SGHTA, CDR2 FQGNSA. The CDR3 is CASSWRPGQGTGELFF. Written as DNA, the CDR3 is TGTGCCAGCAGCTGGCGACCGGGACAGGGGACTGGAGAACTGTTTTTT.

The chain has TRBV6-5 and TRBJ1-2; 7 bases are a match to TRBD1. This CDR3 has 14 amino acids. Germline CDR1 is MNHEY and CDR2 is SVGAGI. J gave up 1 base and V 7 bases, and 6 bases lay outside the gene matches. The CDR3 DNA follows: TGTGCCAGCAACTGGACAGGAGTTAACTATGGCTACACCTTC. It yields the protein CASNWTGVNYGYTF.

The chain combines TRBV5-1 with TRBJ2-1; 13 bases are shared with TRBD2. Germline V gene lookup returns CDR1 SGHRS and CDR2 YFSETQ. The junction had 5 bases not matched to a gene; V was cut back by 4 bases and J by 4 bases. The CDR3 has 16 residues. The CDR3 nucleotides are TGCGCCAGCAGCAAACTGACTAGCGGGGGGTACAATGAGCAGTTCTTC. This translates into CASSKLTSGGYNEQFF. The variable domain in full, with the rest retrieved from reference TRBV5-1 and TRBJ2-1, is KAGVTQTPRYLIKTRGQQVTLSCSPISGHRSVSWYQQTPGQGLQFLFEYFSETQRNKGNFPGRFSGRQFSNSRSEMNVSTLELGDSALYLCASSKLTSGGYNEQFFGPGTRLTVL.

The chain uses TRBV6-5 and TRBJ2-2; 8 bases align to TRBD1. The CDR3 sequence is 15 residues long. V trimming: 7 bases; J trimming: 4 bases; junction bases outside the gene matches: 8. The germline V gene has CDR1 MNHEY and CDR2 SVGAGI. The CDR3, as DNA: TGTGCCAGCACCCTAACAGGGGGTCCCACCGGGGAGCTGTTTTTT. It codes for CASTLTGGPTGELFF.

The rearrangement uses TRBV2 and TRBJ1-5; a possible D gene is TRBD1 (6 bases). Per germline, CDR1 SNHLY and CDR2 FYNNEI. The V end was cut by 4 bases, the J end by 0 bases, with 10 bases between. This CDR3 region has 15 residues. The CDR3 reads CASSVGQISNQPQHF. The CDR3 region has the DNA TGTGCCAGCAGTGTGGGACAAATTAGCAATCAGCCCCAGCATTTT.

The rearrangement uses TRBV5-1 and TRBJ2-7; D is possibly TRBD2 (6 bases). Germline V lookup: CDR1 SGHRS, CDR2 YFSETQ. V was shortened by 0 bases and J by 4 bases, with 11 bases between the two germline ends. The CDR3 is made up of 14 amino acids. CDR3 nucleotide sequence: TGCGCCAGCAGCTTGGCCGAAGGAGGGTACGAGCAGTACTTC. Protein: CASSLAEGGYEQYF.

This chain uses TRBV11-3 with TRBJ2-1; 7 positions match TRBD2. Per germline, CDR1 SGHNT and CDR2 YENEEA. The CDR3 sequence is 16 residues long. J gave up 3 bases and V 0 bases, and 5 bases lay outside the gene matches. The DNA of the CDR3 is TGTGCCAGCAGCTTAGATGCTAGCGGAATCTACAATGAGCAGTTCTTC. Amino acids: CASSLDASGIYNEQFF.

The chain couples TRBV7-9 to TRBJ2-5; TRBD2 is a possible D gene (5 bases). Per germline, CDR1 SEHNR and CDR2 FQNEAQ (reference sequence). V lost 5 bases and J 4 bases, leaving 17 bases between the germline ends. The CDR3 has 15 amino acids. The CDR3 region is CASSPRGLGRETQYF. In nucleotides, the CDR3 is TGTGCCAGCAGCCCCCGAGGTTTAGGGAGAGAGACCCAGTACTTC.

V gene TRBV12-3 or TRBV12-4 combines with J gene TRBJ1-1; D unresolved. The length of the CDR3 is 12 residues. Trimming removed 5 bases at V and 10 bases at J, with 14 bases between. The CDR3: CASSISYSGAFF. Written as DNA, the CDR3 is TGTGCCAGCAGTATCTCTTACTCAGGAGCTTTCTTT.

This chain links TRBV30 with TRBJ1-3, with D unresolved. Germline lookup yields CDR1 GTSNPN and CDR2 SVGIG (reference sequence). The germline V and J ends were trimmed by 2 bases and 0 bases, with 8 bases remaining between them. The CDR3 extends over 14 amino acids. CDR3 residues: CAWSTDYSGNTIYF. In DNA form, the CDR3 reads TGTGCCTGGAGTACGGACTACTCTGGAAACACCATATATTTT.

A single count supports this clone. This chain connects TRBV12-3 or TRBV12-4 to TRBJ1-2, with TRBD1 identical over 10 bases. J lost 6 bases, V lost 6 bases, and 4 bases had no gene match. This CDR3 has 13 residues. CDR3 in DNA: TGTGCCAGCAGCACGGGACAGGGGCATGGCTACACCTTC. It is translated as CASSTGQGHGYTF.

The chain couples TRBV4-1 to TRBJ1-2; the D is unclear. V was shortened by 3 bases and J by 3 bases, with 8 bases between the two germline ends. The germline V gene encodes CDR1 MGHRA and CDR2 YSYEKL. CDR3 size: 13 residues. The CDR3 region is CASSHGEDYGYTF. As DNA, the CDR3 is TGCGCCAGCAGCCACGGGGAGGACTATGGCTACACCTTC.

V gene TRBV28 combines with J gene TRBJ1-6; D is unresolved. The V end lost 2 bases, the J end lost 10 bases, and 12 bases lay between the germline ends. This CDR3 comprises 14 residues. The V gene's germline CDR1 is MDHEN and CDR2 SYDVKM. The CDR3 bases are TGTGCCAGCAGTTTAAGCACCTCGGAGTCACCCCTCCACTTT. Protein product: CASSLSTSESPLHF.

The CDR3 reads CASTPGQGFWAQYF. CDR3 DNA: TGTGCCAGCACCCCGGGACAGGGCTTCTGGGCGCAGTATTTT. The chain couples TRBV5-4 to TRBJ2-3; 9 bases line up with TRBD1. Germline CDR1 is SGHNT and CDR2 is YYREEE (reference sequence). The CDR3 is 14 residues long. V shed 6 bases, J shed 10 bases, and the junction held 12 bases outside the gene matches.

The chain links TRBV3-1 (or the pseudogene TRBV3-2) to TRBJ2-1; perhaps TRBD1 as D (5 bases). CDR3 length equals 12 residues. Germline V gene sequence: CDR1 LGHDT, CDR2 YNNKEL (reference sequence). Trimming removed 0 bases at V and 12 bases at J, with 9 bases between. The CDR3 here is CASSQDRVGQFF. The CDR3 DNA is TGTGCCAGCAGCCAAGACAGGGTCGGGCAGTTCTTC.